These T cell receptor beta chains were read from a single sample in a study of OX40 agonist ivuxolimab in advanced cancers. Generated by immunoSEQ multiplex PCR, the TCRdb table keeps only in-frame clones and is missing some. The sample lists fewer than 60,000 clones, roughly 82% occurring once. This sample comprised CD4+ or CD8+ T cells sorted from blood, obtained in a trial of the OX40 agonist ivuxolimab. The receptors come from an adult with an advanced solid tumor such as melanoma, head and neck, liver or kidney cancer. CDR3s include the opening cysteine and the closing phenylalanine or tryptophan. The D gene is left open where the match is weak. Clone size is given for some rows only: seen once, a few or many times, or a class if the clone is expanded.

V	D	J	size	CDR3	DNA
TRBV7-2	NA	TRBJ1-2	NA	CASSLGLAMDGYTF	TGTGCCAGCAGCTTGGGTCTGGCTATGGATGGCTACACCTTC
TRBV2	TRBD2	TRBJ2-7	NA	CASSERRGGSYEQYF	TGTGCCAGCAGTGAAAGGCGGGGGGGCTCCTACGAGCAGTACTTC
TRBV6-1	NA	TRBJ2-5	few	CASSESYGYQETQYF	TGTGCCAGCAGTGAAAGTTATGGGTACCAAGAGACCCAGTACTTC
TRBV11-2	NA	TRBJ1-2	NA	CASSLGPQEYGYTF	TGTGCCAGCAGCTTAGGCCCTCAAGAGTATGGCTACACCTTC
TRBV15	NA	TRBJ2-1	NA	CATSRDSAGVRQQFF	TGTGCCACCAGCAGAGATTCGGCAGGGGTCCGTCAGCAGTTCTTC
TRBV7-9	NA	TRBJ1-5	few	CASSLAGQPQHF	TGTGCCAGCAGCCTGGCGGGTCAGCCCCAGCATTTT
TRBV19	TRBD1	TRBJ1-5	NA	CASSIPGRGNNQPQHF	TGTGCCAGTAGTATCCCTGGCAGGGGGAACAATCAGCCCCAGCATTTT
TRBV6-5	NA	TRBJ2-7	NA	CASSRPPGHLDEQYF	TGTGCCAGCAGCCGACCGCCGGGACACCTAGACGAGCAGTACTTC
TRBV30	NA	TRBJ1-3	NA	CAWRKPDFSPGNTIYF	TGTGCCTGGAGAAAGCCGGATTTCAGCCCTGGAAACACCATATATTTT
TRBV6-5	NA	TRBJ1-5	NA	CASTSREGQPQHF	TGTGCCAGCACCTCACGGGAGGGACAGCCCCAGCATTTT
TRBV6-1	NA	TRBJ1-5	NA	CASSRLGGPQPQHF	TGTGCCAGCAGTCGACTCGGAGGTCCCCAGCCCCAGCATTTT
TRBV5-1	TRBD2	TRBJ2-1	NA	CASSLVRGVNEQFF	TGCGCCAGCAGCTTGGTACGGGGGGTTAATGAGCAGTTCTTC
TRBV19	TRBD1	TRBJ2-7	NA	CASSGTAPGEQYF	TGTGCCAGTAGCGGGACAGCTCCTGGCGAGCAGTACTTC
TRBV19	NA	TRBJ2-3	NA	CASSIAARGTDTQYF	TGTGCCAGTAGTATAGCGGCCCGAGGCACAGATACGCAGTATTTT
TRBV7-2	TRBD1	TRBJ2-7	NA	CASSLDGTVSYEQYF	TGTGCCAGCAGCTTGGATGGGACAGTTTCCTACGAGCAGTACTTC
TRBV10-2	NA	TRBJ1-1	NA	CASSPRLEAFF	TGCGCCAGCAGCCCACGACTTGAAGCTTTCTTT
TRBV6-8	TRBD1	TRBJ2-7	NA	CASNLGRGSYEQYF	TGTGCCAGCAACCTCGGCAGGGGGTCGTACGAGCAGTACTTC
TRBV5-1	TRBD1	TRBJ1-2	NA	CASSLGPKTGVEGGYTF	TGCGCCAGCAGCTTGGGGCCAAAGACAGGGGTTGAAGGTGGCTACACCTTC
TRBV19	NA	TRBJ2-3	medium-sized	CASTKGIADTQYF	TGTGCCAGTACTAAGGGTATCGCGGATACGCAGTATTTT
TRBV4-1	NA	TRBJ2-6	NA	CASSQSESGANVLTF	TGCGCCAGCAGCCAATCCGAGTCTGGGGCCAACGTCCTGACTTTC
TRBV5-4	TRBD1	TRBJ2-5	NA	CASSPDRGDLYQETQYF	TGTGCCAGCAGCCCGGACAGGGGGGACCTTTACCAAGAGACCCAGTACTTC
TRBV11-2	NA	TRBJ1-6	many	CASSLVSQGGSPLHF	TGTGCCAGCAGCTTAGTGTCTCAGGGAGGTTCACCCCTCCACTTT
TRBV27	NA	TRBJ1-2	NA	CAIPREAGLNYGYTF	TGTGCCATCCCGAGGGAGGCGGGTCTTAACTATGGCTACACCTTC
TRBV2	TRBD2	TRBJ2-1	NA	CASSEALIAGTHNEQFF	TGTGCCAGCAGTGAAGCGTTAATAGCGGGAACCCACAATGAGCAGTTCTTC
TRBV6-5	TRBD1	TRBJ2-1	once	CASSWDRGHGNEQFF	TGTGCCAGCAGTTGGGACAGGGGTCACGGCAATGAGCAGTTCTTC
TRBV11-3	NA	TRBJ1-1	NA	CASSFDSNTEAFF	TGTGCCAGCAGCTTCGACAGCAACACTGAAGCTTTCTTT
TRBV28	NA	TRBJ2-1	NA	CASTPGGGPYNEQFF	TGTGCCAGCACCCCTGGCGGAGGGCCCTACAATGAGCAGTTCTTC
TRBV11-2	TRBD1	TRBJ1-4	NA	CASSALGGGNEKLFF	TGTGCCAGCAGCGCGTTAGGGGGCGGAAATGAAAAACTGTTTTTT
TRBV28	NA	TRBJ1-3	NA	CASSLAGTGNTIYF	TGTGCCAGCAGTTTAGCCGGGACAGGAAACACCATATATTTT
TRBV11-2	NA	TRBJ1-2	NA	CASSLEPNYGYTF	TGTGCCAGCAGCTTAGAACCTAACTATGGCTACACCTTC
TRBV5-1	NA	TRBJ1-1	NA	CASSLVGPNTEAFF	TGCGCCAGCAGCTTGGTTGGACCGAACACTGAAGCTTTCTTT
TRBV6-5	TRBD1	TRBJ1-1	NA	CASSRGQGNTEAFF	TGTGCCAGCAGCCGTGGACAGGGGAACACTGAAGCTTTCTTT
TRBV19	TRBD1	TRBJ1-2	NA	CASTPGDRLYYGYTF	TGTGCCAGTACCCCGGGGGACAGGCTGTACTATGGCTACACCTTC
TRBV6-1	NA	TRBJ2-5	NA	CAGQRTRQETQYF	TGTGCCGGGCAGCGGACACGCCAAGAGACCCAGTACTTC
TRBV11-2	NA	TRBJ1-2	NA	CASSLGRSYTF	TGTGCCAGCAGCTTAGGGAGGAGCTACACCTTC
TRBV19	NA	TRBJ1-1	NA	CASSIRAWGGNTEAFF	TGTGCCAGTAGTATACGGGCCTGGGGGGGAAACACTGAAGCTTTCTTT
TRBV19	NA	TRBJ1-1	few	CASSIGAGWGTEAFF	TGTGCCAGTAGTATAGGTGCAGGGTGGGGCACTGAAGCTTTCTTT
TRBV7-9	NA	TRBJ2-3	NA	CASSGQPTPSTDTQYF	TGTGCCAGCAGCGGACAACCTACCCCTAGCACAGATACGCAGTATTTT
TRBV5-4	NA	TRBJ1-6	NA	CASSFQVNSPLHF	TGTGCCAGCAGCTTTCAGGTGAATTCACCCCTCCACTTT
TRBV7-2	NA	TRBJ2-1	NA	CASSKGAGNEQFF	TGTGCCAGCAGTAAGGGGGCGGGGAATGAGCAGTTCTTC
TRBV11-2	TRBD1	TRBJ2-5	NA	CASSVSGTEQETQYF	TGTGCCAGCAGCGTATCCGGGACAGAGCAAGAGACCCAGTACTTC
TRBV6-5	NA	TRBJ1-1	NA	CASSYSPGHEAFF	TGTGCCAGCAGTTACTCACCGGGGCATGAAGCTTTCTTT
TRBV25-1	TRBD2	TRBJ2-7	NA	CASRRGTSNEQYF	TGTGCCAGCAGGCGGGGGACTAGCAACGAGCAGTACTTC
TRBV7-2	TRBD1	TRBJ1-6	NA	CASSSTGRERNLHF	TGTGCCAGCAGCTCGACAGGGAGGGAGCGGAACCTCCACTTT
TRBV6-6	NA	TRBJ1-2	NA	CASSSGTRGYGYTF	TGTGCCAGCAGTTCCGGGACCAGGGGCTATGGCTACACCTTC
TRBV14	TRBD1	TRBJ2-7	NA	CASSRVVRGQGFYEQYF	TGTGCCAGCAGCCGAGTTGTCCGGGGACAGGGATTCTACGAGCAGTACTTC
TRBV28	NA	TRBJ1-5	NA	CASRSYSNQPQHF	TGTGCCAGCAGGAGTTATAGCAATCAGCCCCAGCATTTT
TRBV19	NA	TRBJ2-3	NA	CASRVTGPATDTQYF	TGTGCCAGTAGGGTAACAGGGCCGGCGACAGATACGCAGTATTTT
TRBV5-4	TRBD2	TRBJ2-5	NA	CASSLAGGILETQYF	TGTGCCAGCAGCTTGGCGGGGGGGATTCTGGAGACCCAGTACTTC
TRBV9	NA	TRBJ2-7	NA	CASSAQLGYEQYF	TGTGCCAGCAGCGCCCAACTGGGCTACGAGCAGTACTTC
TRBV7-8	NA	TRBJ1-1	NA	CASSARAGTEAFF	TGTGCCAGCAGCGCCAGGGCCGGCACTGAAGCTTTCTTT
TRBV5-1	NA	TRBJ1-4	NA	CASRGFAGLTNEKLFF	TGCGCCAGCAGGGGCTTCGCGGGACTCACTAATGAAAAACTGTTTTTT
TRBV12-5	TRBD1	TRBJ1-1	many	CASGLARGDVTEAFF	TGTGCTAGTGGTTTGGCCAGGGGGGACGTCACTGAAGCTTTCTTT
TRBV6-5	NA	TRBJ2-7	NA	CASSTQLYEQYF	TGTGCCAGCAGCACTCAGCTCTACGAGCAGTACTTC